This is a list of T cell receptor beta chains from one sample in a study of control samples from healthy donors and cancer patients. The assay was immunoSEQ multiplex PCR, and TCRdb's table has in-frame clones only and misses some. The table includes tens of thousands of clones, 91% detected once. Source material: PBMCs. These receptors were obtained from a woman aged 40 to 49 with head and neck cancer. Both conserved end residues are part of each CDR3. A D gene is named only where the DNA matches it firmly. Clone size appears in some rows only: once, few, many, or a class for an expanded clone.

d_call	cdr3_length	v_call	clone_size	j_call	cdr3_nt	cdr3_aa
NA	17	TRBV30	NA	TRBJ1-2	TGTGCCTGGGCCCCTGTGAACAGCCTAATTGCTAACTATGGCTACACCTTC	CAWAPVNSLIANYGYTF
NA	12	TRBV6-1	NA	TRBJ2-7	TGTGCCAGCAGTGAACAGCTCTACGAGCAGTACTTC	CASSEQLYEQYF
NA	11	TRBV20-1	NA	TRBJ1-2	TGCAGTGCTTCCAGGGGTTATGGCTACACCTTC	CSASRGYGYTF
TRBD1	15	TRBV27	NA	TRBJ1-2	TGTGCCAGCAGGAGTCAGGGGGGTCGTCGACGTGGCTACACCTTC	CASRSQGGRRRGYTF
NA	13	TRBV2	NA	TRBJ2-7	TGTGCCAGCAGTGAACTCAGGGCCCACGAGCAGTACTTC	CASSELRAHEQYF
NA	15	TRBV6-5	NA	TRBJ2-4	TGTGCCAGCAGTTCCCCCACCCGGGAGCGGTACATTCAGTACTTC	CASSSPTRERYIQYF
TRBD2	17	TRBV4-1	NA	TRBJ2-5	TGCGCCAGCAGCCAGGCCTATTCCGGGAGGGTTCAAGAGACCCAGTACTTC	CASSQAYSGRVQETQYF
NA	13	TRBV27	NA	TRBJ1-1	TGTGCCAGCAGGCCAGGGGAGGACACTGAAGCTTTCTTT	CASRPGEDTEAFF
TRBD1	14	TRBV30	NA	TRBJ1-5	TGTGCCTGGAGTACAGGGGCGGGCAATCAGCCCCAGCATTTT	CAWSTGAGNQPQHF
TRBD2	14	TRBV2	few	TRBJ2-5	TGTGCCAGCAGGAGACTAGCGGGGGGAGAGACCCAGTACTTC	CASRRLAGGETQYF
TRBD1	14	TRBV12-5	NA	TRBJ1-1	TGTGCTAGTGCAGGCAGGGGGTTGAACACTGAAGCTTTCTTT	CASAGRGLNTEAFF
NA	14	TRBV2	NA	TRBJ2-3	TGTGCCAGGGGGGAGGCCAGCCCCACAGATACGCAGTATTTT	CARGEASPTDTQYF
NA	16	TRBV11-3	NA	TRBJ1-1	TGTGCCAGCAGTCTTAGACGGGGTCTCATGAACACTGAAGCTTTCTTT	CASSLRRGLMNTEAFF
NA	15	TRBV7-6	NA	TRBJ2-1	TGTGCCAGCAGCTTGGGGCCCCGGGCGAGCAATGAGCAGTTCTTC	CASSLGPRASNEQFF
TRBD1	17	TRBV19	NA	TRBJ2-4	TGTGCCAGTAGTATAGATCGCGGGACAGGTGTCAAAAACATTCAGTACTTC	CASSIDRGTGVKNIQYF
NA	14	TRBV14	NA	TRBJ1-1	TGTGCCAGCAGCCAAGCAGGGATGAACACTGAAGCTTTCTTT	CASSQAGMNTEAFF
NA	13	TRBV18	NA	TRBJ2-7	TGTGCCAGCTCACCAGGACGGACCTACGAGCAGTACTTC	CASSPGRTYEQYF
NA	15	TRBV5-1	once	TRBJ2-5	TGCGCCAGCAGCTTGGCCGGGACTCGAGAAGAGACCCAGTACTTC	CASSLAGTREETQYF
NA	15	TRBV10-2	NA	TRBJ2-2	TGCGCCAGCCAACCGTGGCTTAGAAACACCGGGGAGCTGTTTTTT	CASQPWLRNTGELFF
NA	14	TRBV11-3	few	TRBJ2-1	TGTGCCAGCAGTTCGAGGAAAAGCGGTTTCGAGCAGTTCTTC	CASSSRKSGFEQFF
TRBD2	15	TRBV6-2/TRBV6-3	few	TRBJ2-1	TGTGCCAGCAGTTTAGCGGGAGCAGCATACAATGAGCAGTTCTTC	CASSLAGAAYNEQFF
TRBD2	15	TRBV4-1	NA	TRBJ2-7	TGCGCCAGCAGCCAAGTAGCGGGAGTTCGCAACGAGCAGTACTTC	CASSQVAGVRNEQYF
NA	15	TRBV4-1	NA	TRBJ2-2	TGCGCCAGCAGCCAAATTACGGCCCTGCCCGGGGAGCTGTTTTTT	CASSQITALPGELFF
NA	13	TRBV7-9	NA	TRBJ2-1	TGTGCCAGCAGCCTTAGCGTATACAATGAGCAGTTCTTC	CASSLSVYNEQFF
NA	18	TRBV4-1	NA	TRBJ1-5	TGCGCCAGCAGCCAAGATCGGGGGGAGGGTTTCGGCAATCAGCCCCAGCATTTT	CASSQDRGEGFGNQPQHF
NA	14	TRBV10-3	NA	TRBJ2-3	TGTGCGATTCTAAGCGGGGCAGGGGGAGATACGCAGTATTTT	CAILSGAGGDTQYF
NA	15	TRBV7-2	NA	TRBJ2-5	TGTGCCAGCAGCCATCAGGGGGGAATCCAAGAGACCCAGTACTTC	CASSHQGGIQETQYF
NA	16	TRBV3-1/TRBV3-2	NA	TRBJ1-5	TGTGCCAGCAGCCAAGATAGGCCGGGTTTCCATCAGCCCCAGCATTTT	CASSQDRPGFHQPQHF